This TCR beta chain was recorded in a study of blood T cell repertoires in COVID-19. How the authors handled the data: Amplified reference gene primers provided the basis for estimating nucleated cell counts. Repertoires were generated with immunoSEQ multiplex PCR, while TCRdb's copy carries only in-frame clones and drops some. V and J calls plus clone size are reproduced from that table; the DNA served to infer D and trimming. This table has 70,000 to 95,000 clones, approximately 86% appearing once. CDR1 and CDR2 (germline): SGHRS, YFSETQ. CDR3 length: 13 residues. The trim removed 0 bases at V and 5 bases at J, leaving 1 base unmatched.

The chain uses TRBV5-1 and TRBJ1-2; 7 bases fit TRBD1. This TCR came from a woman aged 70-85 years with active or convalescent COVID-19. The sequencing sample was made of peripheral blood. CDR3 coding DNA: TGCGCCAGCAGCTTGGAACAGGGGTATGGCTACACCTTC. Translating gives CASSLEQGYGYTF.